This TCR beta chain is drawn from a study of cytomegalovirus exposure and HLA in healthy donors. The germline V gene has CDR1 SGHRS and CDR2 YFSETQ. V dropped 4 bases and J dropped 6; count of bases not matched to a gene: 7. This CDR3 contains 16 residues. When sampled, the donors appeared nominally healthy, though they likely had unrecorded immune exposures. Primers: 60 Vbeta forward and 13 Jbeta reverse. Produced via immunoSEQ multiplex PCR; TCRdb's table is partial and in-frame only. The profile shows under 75,000 clones, almost 70% of them singletons. Sequencing used PBMCs. This rearrangement joins TRBV5-1 to TRBJ2-2; 12 bases map to TRBD2. The TCR was taken from a man aged 35-49 years in good health and CMV-seropositive. In nucleotides, the CDR3 is TGCGCCAGCAGCACTCTAGCGGGAGGGCCTGCCGGGGAGCTGTTTTTT. Protein product: CASSTLAGGPAGELFF.